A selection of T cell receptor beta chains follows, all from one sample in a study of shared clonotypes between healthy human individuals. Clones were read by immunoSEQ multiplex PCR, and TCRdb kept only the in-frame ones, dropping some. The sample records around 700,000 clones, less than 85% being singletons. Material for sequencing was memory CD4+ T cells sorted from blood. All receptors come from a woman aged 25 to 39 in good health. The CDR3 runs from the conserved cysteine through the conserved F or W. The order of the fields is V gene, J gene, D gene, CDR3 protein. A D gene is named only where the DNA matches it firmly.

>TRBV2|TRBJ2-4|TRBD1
CASSGDRGLAKNIQYF
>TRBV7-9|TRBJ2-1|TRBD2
CASSWTSSYNEQFF
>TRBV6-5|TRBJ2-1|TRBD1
CASSLGTGHNEQFF
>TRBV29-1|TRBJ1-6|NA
CSVRVQNSYNSPLHF
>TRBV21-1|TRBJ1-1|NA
CASRRATGPGDEAFF
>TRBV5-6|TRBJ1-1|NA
CASSWGWQMNTEAFF
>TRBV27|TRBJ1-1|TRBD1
CASTLRGLGDTEAFF
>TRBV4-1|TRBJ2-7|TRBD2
CASSQDLWTSGLIYEQYF
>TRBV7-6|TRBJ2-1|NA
CASSWGLEQFF
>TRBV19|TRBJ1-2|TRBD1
CASSIDPRRGAGYTF
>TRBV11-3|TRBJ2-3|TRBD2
CASSSGLAGTDTQYF
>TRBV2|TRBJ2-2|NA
CASTPNTGELFF
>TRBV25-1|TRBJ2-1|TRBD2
CASSEGLAETLYNEQFF
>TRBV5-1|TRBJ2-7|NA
CASSVALGRAYEQYF
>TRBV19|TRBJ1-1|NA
CASSIEAWMNTEAFF
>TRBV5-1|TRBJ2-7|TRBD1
CASSPGTGSIGQYF
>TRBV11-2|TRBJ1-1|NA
CASSLGTLKNTEAFF